This TCR beta chain originates from a study of cytomegalovirus exposure and HLA in healthy donors. V was clipped by 8 bases and J by 0 bases, with 17 bases between them. Germline values: CDR1 MNHEY, CDR2 SVGAGI. The CDR3 spans 15 residues. PCR used 60 Vbeta primers and 13 Jbeta primers. Produced via immunoSEQ multiplex PCR; TCRdb's table is partial and in-frame only. The sample yields tens of thousands of clones, roughly 83% seen once. The clonotype comes from a man younger than 35 in good health and CMV-seronegative. The chain employs TRBV6-5 and TRBJ2-7; TRBD1 might be the D (5 bases). Sequencing input: PBMCs. The CDR3 loop is CASAGAFASSYEQYF. The CDR3 bases are TGTGCCAGCGCTGGGGCATTCGCGAGCTCCTACGAGCAGTACTTC.